This record concerns one T cell receptor (beta chain) sequence. What it binds is unknown. In germline, CDR1 is WNHNN, CDR2 SYGVQD (reference sequence). V lost 3 bases and J 4 bases, leaving 15 bases between the germline ends. This CDR3 has 16 residues. This sample was included in a study of graft-versus-host responses after intestinal transplantation. Study background: The study gave all recipients anti-thymocyte globulin induction, then tacrolimus and steroids for roughly 3 years.

Study observations and caveats: GvH clones surfaced in recipient marrow, some emerging earlier in ileum or blood. Early post-transplant declines in HvG were associated with peak levels of circulating GvH clones.

Profiled with immunoSEQ multiplex PCR; TCRdb holds only in-frame clones, not every one. Here the sample spans about 94,000 clones, around 90% being singletons. This material consisted of unstimulated CD8+ T cells sorted from spleen or lymph node cells, taken before intestinal transplant. The sequence was collected from a human donor who received an intestinal transplant. The chain carries TRBV10-1 and TRBJ2-2, with a possible D match to TRBD2 (6 bases). The CDR3: CASSDRGLTGTGELFF. The CDR3 DNA reads TGCGCCAGCAGTGATAGGGGACTCACGGGCACCGGGGAGCTGTTTTTT.